What follows is one T cell receptor (beta chain) and its context. Its antigen target is currently unknown. Per-base quality was not reported, and no clone a single base away is much larger than it. The record originates from a study of cytomegalovirus exposure and HLA in healthy donors (dated by TCRdb to about 2017). A note on the overall study: An earlier analysis of approximately 600 of the donors reported about 290 Gb of sequence data and some 100 million unique TCR beta sequences from 190 million or so T cells. To predict cytomegalovirus infection status, the study combined high-throughput TCR immunosequencing, statistical association of individual TCRs with disease status, and machine learning. Several DR-DQ haplotypes were treated as single units for association and clustering because of strong linkage in the cohort. The aim of the study was to test whether cataloging public T cell receptors could identify signatures of past pathogen exposure. An early release that covered some 630 HLA-typed donors contained about 300 gigabases of sequencing data and approximately 85 million unique TCR sequences. Typing coverage differed by locus: A, B, C, DRB1 and DQB1 were typed in roughly 629-640 donors, DQA1 in 522, DPA1 in approximately 610, and DPB1 in 400 to 480. Rather than drawing on any new phenotypic data, the later analysis identified candidate immune exposures from TCR beta sequences and the way those sequences occurred across donors. The genetic ancestry cluster associated with self-reported Caucasian donors included around four fifths of the roughly 400 genotyped donors. To study patterns of TCR occurrence, a later analysis re-analyzed previously published TCR beta repertoires from several hundred donors and added high-resolution HLA genotyping. Alongside the repertoire data, information on donor age, sex, ethnicity and CMV serostatus was compiled. A later genetic analysis used genome-wide SNP genotypes for about three fifths of the 666 donors, treating that subset as a discovery cohort. Both class I and class II loci were covered by HLA typing, at four-digit resolution. Besides the first cohort of hundreds of subjects, a separate validation cohort made up of 120 different subjects was used. Using immunosequencing, the study profiled T cell repertoires from roughly 650 subjects and related those repertoires to cytomegalovirus serostatus. Every discovery cohort repertoire had been produced on one sequencing platform. Across 398 genotyped donors of the cohort, an average of about 220,000 unique TCR beta nucleotide sequences per donor were sequenced, and about a sixth of those sequences were non-productive. In an earlier analysis of more than 550 of the donors, high-throughput TCR beta sequencing was used to judge whether each TCR beta V gene segment behaved as functional or pseudogenic.

Overall study outcomes, separate from this receptor: In this cohort, only TCR beta chains were sequenced, and detectable features were limited by the absence of alpha or paired-chain data. In vitro tests confirmed that a few of the cytomegalovirus-associated TCR beta chains recognize cytomegalovirus antigens. In a later analysis, most CMV-associated TCR beta chains were found to appear HLA-restricted, with HLA associations seemingly driven largely by CMV exposure. Because the 87-base-pair reads could not distinguish some IMGT-functional V segments, including TRBV6-2 and TRBV6-3, those segments were excluded. A further reported finding was that TCR beta sequences accurately predicted the HLA-A and HLA-B alleles for most subjects in the first cohort. In a later analysis, several top co-occurrence clusters were reported to appear linked to parvovirus B19, influenza, CMV and Epstein-Barr virus. The classifier was reported to diagnose cytomegalovirus status with high specificity and sensitivity in both the original and validation cohorts. According to a later analysis, TCR association rates differed among HLA loci, with DRB1 alleles showing the most associated TCRs and HLA-C alleles showing the fewest. A later genetic analysis reported fewer N-insertions in productive TCRs among donors in an Asian-associated ancestry cluster than the approximately 670-donor mean. In an earlier analysis of about 540 of the donors, most TCR beta V segments were observed in productive rearrangements about 90% or about 30% of the time, broadly matching IMGT annotations. HLA typing was unavailable for some donors at each locus, so association tests used only the typed subset. The only immune exposure information available for the cohort was CMV serostatus. A later analysis associated approximately 17,000 TCR beta sequences with specific HLA alleles at a false discovery rate of 0.05. Sequencing depth was assumed to be roughly uniform across donors in the presence/absence analyses, though that assumption may not hold. The authors suggested that the approach could potentially be extended to other disease states and immunological phenotypes. In the study, approximately 150 TCR beta chains were listed as associated with cytomegalovirus. A group of highly shared sequence variants was considered likely to be a technical artifact of the sequencing pipeline. Across donors, most TCR sequences were observed very rarely, whereas some public TCRs were present in many individuals. Linkage disequilibrium might explain the correlated functional status among segregating V segments, but an unknown experimental factor could not be excluded. In a later analysis, HLA-associated TCR beta chains were found to be more clonally expanded and to have lower generation probabilities than equally common non-associated chains. When HLA alleles, especially DR and DQ, strongly co-occurred, attributing TCR associations to individual alleles was difficult. Because counts were too low, 15 or so rarely observed V segments, including chromosome 9 orphons, were excluded from the earlier analysis of 500 to 700 of the donors. A later genetic analysis associated a missense DCLRE1C variant with V-gene and J-gene trimming of TCR beta chains, and an independent cohort replicated the association.

The cohort comprised fewer than 700 healthy bone marrow donors. At the time of sampling, all cohort members were nominally healthy, though unrecorded immune exposures were likely present. The donor was CMV seropositive and was included in the group of 250 to 300 seropositive cohort members. Every donor gave a peripheral blood sample, and the peripheral blood mononuclear cells from that sample were used for TCR beta sequencing. Genomic DNA was extracted from the blood cell samples with the Qiagen DNeasy Blood Extraction Kit. Library preparation was by the immunoSEQ multiplex PCR assay. The multiplex PCR relied on a mix of 60 forward primers for TCR Vbeta segments and 13 reverse primers for TCR Jbeta segments. Amplification of the CDR3 region of rearranged TCR beta genes was performed with a multiplex PCR assay on genomic DNA. On the Illumina HiSeq System, the amplified TCR beta libraries were sequenced as 87-base-pair reads. In the source study's methods: Across the 600 to 700 repertoires, a later analysis counted some 80 million unique TCR beta chains, roughly 11 million of which were shared by at least two donors. Raw reads were error-corrected and collapsed into unique sequences with a nearest-neighbor algorithm that merged closely related sequences to remove PCR and sequencing errors. CDR3 sequences were aligned to IMGT reference sequences to assign V, D and J gene segments. For a sequence to be retained, a match of at least six nucleotides was required to both a V gene segment and a J gene segment. A rearrangement counted as productive if the CDR3 had no stop codons and remained in frame with V and J, and every other rearrangement counted as non-productive. CDR3 was defined by IMGT convention, running from the second conserved V-encoded cysteine to the conserved J-encoded phenylalanine. The earlier analysis of approximately 500 of the donors excluded sequences that lacked an unambiguous match to a single V gene segment. In an earlier analysis of around 590 of the donors, a V segment was called functional when productive rearrangements were above 56.7%, and segregating when the standard deviation between donors exceeded 5%. To diagnose cytomegalovirus status from the catalog of TCR beta chain sequences, a statistical classification framework was built. In a later analysis, TCR nucleotide sequences were compared against IMGT/GENE-DB human TR gene sequences so that V and J genes could be assigned. In a later analysis, CDR3 sequences and most-parsimonious VDJ recombination scenarios were assigned using the TCRdist pipeline. In a later analysis, every TCR beta chain was defined by the combination of its CDR3 amino acid sequence and its V-gene family, and reads without a unique V-gene family were dropped. To address suspected cross-contamination and a sequencing artifact, a later analysis removed several hundred highly shared, low-generation-probability nucleotide sequences. In a later analysis, a clonal expansion index was calculated for each public chain from normalized within-repertoire ranks of inferred template counts. A later analysis computed generation probabilities with a VDJ recombination model fitted to out-of-frame rearrangements, and checked the results against IGoR. In a later analysis, hypergeometric tests were used to score TCR-TCR, TCR-HLA and TCR-CMV co-occurrence, with a repertoire-size bias correction applied to TCR pairs. To estimate false discovery rates, a later analysis permuted the HLA or CMV assignments 20 times. In a later analysis, co-occurring TCRs were grouped using DBSCAN, and TCRdist sequence similarity was added for clustering within HLA-allele-positive subsets. Repertoires with fewer than 30,000 or more than 120,000 public chains, plus five repertoires with anomalous nucleotide sharing, were excluded from co-occurrence clustering. TCRdb carries this immuneACCESS record with in-frame sequences only. Its versions omit some clonotypes, under half of them owing to an unresolved V gene in the studies checked, with the rest unexplained. The V and J calls and the clone size are those of that table, but D and trimming were determined from the DNA. The sample data list over 200,000 clones, and more than 60% of these were observed just once. The ten most abundant clones make up roughly 2.5% of the sample.

The germline ends are 14 bases apart after V is trimmed by 5 bases and J by 1 base. CDR1 SEHNR and CDR2 FQNEAQ were looked up in the germline V gene (reference sequence). The CDR3 numbers 15 residues from cysteine through phenylalanine. Of all the DNA, just the CDR3 is kept, 45 bases in frame from base 1. Recombination linked TRBV7-9 to TRBJ2-5, with no reliable assignment of the D segment. The source is a woman in her sixties or seventies in good health and CMV-seropositive. Sequenced input: PBMCs. The CDR3 is CASSPRGSVQETQYF. The DNA sequence is TGTGCCAGCAGCCCCAGAGGAAGCGTCCAAGAGACCCAGTACTTC.